This TCR beta chain was sequenced for a study of blood T cell repertoires in COVID-19. Study context: Samples taken during acute and convalescent COVID-19 were collected in the United States, Italy and Spain. PBMCs, B-cell-depleted T cells, or T cells provided the cDNA or gDNA that made up the material.

The CDR3 covers 15 residues. CDR1 and CDR2 (germline): LGHNA, YSLEER. Germline trimming cut 4 bases from V and 8 bases from J; bases unmatched to any gene: 10. In the original processing: From reference gene primer amplification, estimates of nucleated cell counts were derived. Profiling relied on immunoSEQ multiplex PCR, and the TCRdb table lists in-frame clones only, not all of them. V and J calls and clone size are as listed in that table; D and trimming were resolved from the DNA. The sample lists 35,000 to 40,000 clones, about nine tenths seen once, with 7% to 9% in the top ten. Source material: peripheral blood. The clonotype comes from a human donor in a cohort sampled during active COVID-19. The chain employs TRBV4-3 and TRBJ2-1; 8 bases align to TRBD2. CDR3: CASSRGTSQLDEQFF. The CDR3 DNA reads TGCGCCAGCAGCCGAGGGACTAGTCAATTGGATGAGCAGTTCTTC.